The clone carrying this T cell receptor beta chain was counted ten times or more. No antigen is known for it. Germline values: CDR1 SGHRS, CDR2 YFSETQ. Trimming removed 0 bases from V and 6 bases from J, with 10 bases in between. The CDR3 contains 13 residues. This sample was included in a study of T cells after yellow fever vaccination. Study-wide background: Fractions of low cell number were prepared using SMART-Seq v4 Ultra Low Input.

Notes on the study in general: Researchers noted that a small share of clonotypes showed up in both CD4 and CD8 compartments.

The study made its TCR cDNA through 5'RACE template switching. That step introduced a universal primer site along with UMIs. TCRdb recomputed calls from the 5' RACE reads with MiXCR, one row per CDR3 protein. The sample has around 320,000 distinct CDR3 sequences, 4% to 5.5% seen once; the top ten hold just under 20%. The chain combines TRBV5-1 with TRBJ2-7; D gene uncertain. The sample in question was PBMCs, obtained 15 days after the yellow fever booster vaccination. This sequence originates from a man aged 18-30 years who received the YFV17D yellow fever vaccine. In DNA, the CDR3 is TGCGCCAGCAGCTTGGCAGGCCGTAGCGAGCAGTACGTC. It codes for CASSLAGRSEQYV.